Below, one T cell receptor beta chain is given with its context. What it binds is unknown. This table comes from immunoSEQ multiplex PCR, and its TCRdb copy is limited to in-frame clones, with some not included. Among 410,000 or so clones listed, 80% to 95% were seen once. These data originate in a study of Ad26.COV2.S vaccination and SARS-CoV-2 variants. Regarding the study as a whole: The TCR breadth and depth analyses may have understated or missed part of the total T cell responses.

The V end lost 3 bases, the J end lost 6 bases, and 18 bases lay between the germline ends. Germline V CDR1 and CDR2: LNHDA, SQIVND (reference sequence). CDR3 length: 15 amino acids. Treatment described: 15 to 20 received Ad26.COV2.S at low or high dose, single or two shots; 5 received placebo; per-sample allocation not given. Sampling was done on day 63 after the first vaccine or placebo injection. The chain links TRBV19 to TRBJ2-7, with D perhaps matching TRBD1 (5 bases). The receptor was derived from a person between 18 and 65 years old who received the Ad26.COV2.S COVID-19 vaccine or a placebo. This sample comprised peripheral blood, obtained in a trial of Ad26.COV2.S vaccine versus placebo. CDR3 in amino acids: CASSIDSETSLEQYF. CDR3 DNA sequence: TGTGCCAGTAGTATTGACAGCGAGACCTCTCTCGAGCAGTACTTC.